This TCR beta chain was observed in a study of blood T cell repertoires in COVID-19. Background on the study: COVID-19 samples, acute and convalescent, were from the United States, Italy and Spain. Sample material is recorded as cDNA or gDNA derived from T cells, B-cell-depleted T cells, or PBMCs.

Under the authors' procedure: Researchers report that nucleated cell counts were estimated from reference gene primer amplification. Sequencing used immunoSEQ multiplex PCR; TCRdb keeps in-frame clones, though not all of them. The D gene and trimming were derived from the DNA, and the V and J assignments and clone size from that table. This sample has over 30,000 clones, with roughly 85% found just once. V gave up 6 bases and J gave up 1 base, with 12 bases separating them. Germline V lookup: CDR1 MNHEY, CDR2 SVGAGI. This CDR3 spans 14 amino acids. This clone has just a few counts. The source of this sequence is a woman aged 60 to 75 with active COVID-19. Sequencing used peripheral blood. V usage is TRBV6-5 and J usage is TRBJ2-5; D possibly corresponds to TRBD1 (6 bases). CDR3 amino acids: CASSFRGSQETQYF. In DNA form, the CDR3 reads TGTGCCAGCAGCTTCAGGGGCTCCCAAGAGACCCAGTACTTC.